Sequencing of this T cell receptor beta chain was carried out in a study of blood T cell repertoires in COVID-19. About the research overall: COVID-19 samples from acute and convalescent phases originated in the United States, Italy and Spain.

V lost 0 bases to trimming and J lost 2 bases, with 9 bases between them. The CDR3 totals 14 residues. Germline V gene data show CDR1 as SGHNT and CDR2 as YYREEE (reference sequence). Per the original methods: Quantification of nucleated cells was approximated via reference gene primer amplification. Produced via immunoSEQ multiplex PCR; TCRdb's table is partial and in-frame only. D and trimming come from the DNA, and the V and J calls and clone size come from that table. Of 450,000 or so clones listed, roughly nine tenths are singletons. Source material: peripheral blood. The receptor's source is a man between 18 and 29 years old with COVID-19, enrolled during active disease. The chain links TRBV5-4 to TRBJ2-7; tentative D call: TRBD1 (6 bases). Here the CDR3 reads CASSLEGVPYEQYF. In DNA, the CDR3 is TGTGCCAGCAGCTTGGAGGGGGTTCCCTACGAGCAGTACTTC.